The present entry profiles one T cell receptor (beta chain) with its context. The antigen remains unidentified. Method: immunoSEQ multiplex PCR; TCRdb's copy keeps in-frame clones and lacks some. The sample records roughly 150,000 clones, about 90% being singletons. Pooled samples include second doses given at about 4 or 12 weeks. The data derive from a study of T cell responses to AZD1222 COVID-19 vaccine. Findings and limits, study-wide: In the spike-specific TCR repertoire, nearly half reportedly target unmutated variant regions. It was only after the peak T cell response that any repertoires were sampled. The donor cohort was predominantly white British with a female majority, and clonal diversity may have been underestimated.

V dropped 2 bases and J dropped 10; count of bases not matched to a gene: 8. The germline gives CDR1 MGHRA, CDR2 YSYEKL. The CDR3 contains 15 residues. Specimen: peripheral blood, collected 28 days after the second AZD1222 dose. The gene calls are TRBV4-1 and TRBJ1-1; TRBD1 matches at 12 bases. The TCR originated in an adult who received the AZD1222 COVID-19 vaccine. In DNA form, the CDR3 reads TGCGCCAGCAGCCAACCGGGACAGGGGGCGCTTGCAGCTTTCTTT. Translation: CASSQPGQGALAAFF.